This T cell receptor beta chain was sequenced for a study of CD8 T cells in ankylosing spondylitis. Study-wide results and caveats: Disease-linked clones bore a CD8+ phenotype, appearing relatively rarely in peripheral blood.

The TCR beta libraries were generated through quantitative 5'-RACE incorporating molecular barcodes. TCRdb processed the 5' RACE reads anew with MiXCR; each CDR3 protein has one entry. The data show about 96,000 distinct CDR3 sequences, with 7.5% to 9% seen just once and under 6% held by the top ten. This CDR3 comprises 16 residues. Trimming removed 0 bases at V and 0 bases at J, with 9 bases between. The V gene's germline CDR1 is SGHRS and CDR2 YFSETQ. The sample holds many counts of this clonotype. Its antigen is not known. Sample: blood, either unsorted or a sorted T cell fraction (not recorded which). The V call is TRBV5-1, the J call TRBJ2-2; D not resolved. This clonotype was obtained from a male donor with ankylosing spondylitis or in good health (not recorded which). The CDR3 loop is CASSLEAGSNTGELFF. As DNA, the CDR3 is TGCGCCAGCAGCTTGGAGGCAGGTTCGAACACCGGGGAGCTGTTTTTT.